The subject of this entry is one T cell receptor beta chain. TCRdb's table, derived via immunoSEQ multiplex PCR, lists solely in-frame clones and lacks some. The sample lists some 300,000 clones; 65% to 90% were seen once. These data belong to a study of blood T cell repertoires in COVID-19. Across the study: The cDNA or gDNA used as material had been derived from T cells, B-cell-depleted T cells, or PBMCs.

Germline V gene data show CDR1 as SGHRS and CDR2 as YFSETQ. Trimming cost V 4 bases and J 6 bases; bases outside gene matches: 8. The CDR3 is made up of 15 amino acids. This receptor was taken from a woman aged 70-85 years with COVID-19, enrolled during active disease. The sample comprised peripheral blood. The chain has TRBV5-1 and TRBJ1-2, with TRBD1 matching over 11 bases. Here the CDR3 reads CASSPGGTGGNGYTF. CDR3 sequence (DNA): TGCGCCAGCAGCCCCGGTGGGACAGGGGGAAATGGCTACACCTTC. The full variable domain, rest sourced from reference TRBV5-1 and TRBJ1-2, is KAGVTQTPRYLIKTRGQQVTLSCSPISGHRSVSWYQQTPGQGLQFLFEYFSETQRNKGNFPGRFSGRQFSNSRSEMNVSTLELGDSALYLCASSPGGTGGNGYTFGSGTRLTVV.